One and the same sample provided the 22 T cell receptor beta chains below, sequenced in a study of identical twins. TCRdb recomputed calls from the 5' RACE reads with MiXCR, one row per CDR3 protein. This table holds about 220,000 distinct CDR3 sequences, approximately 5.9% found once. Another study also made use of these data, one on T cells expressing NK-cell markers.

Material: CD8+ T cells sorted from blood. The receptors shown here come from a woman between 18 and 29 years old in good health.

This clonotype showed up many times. This CDR3 reads CASSLRTTNEKLFF. CDR3 nucleotide sequence: TGTGCCAGCAGCTTACGAACTACTAATGAAAAACTGTTTTTT. The gene calls are TRBV7-6 and TRBJ1-4, with D hard to call. V was shortened by 2 bases and J by 2 bases, with 6 bases between the two germline ends. The CDR3 spans 14 residues. In germline, CDR1 is SGHVS, CDR2 FNYEAQ.

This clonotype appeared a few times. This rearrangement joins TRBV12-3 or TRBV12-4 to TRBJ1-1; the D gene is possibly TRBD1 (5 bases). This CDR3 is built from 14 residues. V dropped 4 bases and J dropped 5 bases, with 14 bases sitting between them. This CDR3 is CASSSGGSETEAFF. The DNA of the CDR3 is TGTGCCAGCAGTTCGGGGGGTTCTGAGACTGAAGCTTTCTTT.

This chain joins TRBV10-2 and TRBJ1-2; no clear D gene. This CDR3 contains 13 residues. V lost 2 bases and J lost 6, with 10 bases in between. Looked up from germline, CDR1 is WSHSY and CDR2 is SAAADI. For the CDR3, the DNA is TGCGCCAGCAGTGAGGCAGGAGGGAATGGCTACACCTTC. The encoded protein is CASSEAGGNGYTF.

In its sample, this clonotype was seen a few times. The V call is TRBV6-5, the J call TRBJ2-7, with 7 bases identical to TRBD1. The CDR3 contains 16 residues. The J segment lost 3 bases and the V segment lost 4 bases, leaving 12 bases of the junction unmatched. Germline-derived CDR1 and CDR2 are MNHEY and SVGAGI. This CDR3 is CASSSLKNRDSYEQYF. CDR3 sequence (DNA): TGTGCCAGCAGTTCCTTGAAAAACCGGGACAGCTACGAGCAGTACTTC.

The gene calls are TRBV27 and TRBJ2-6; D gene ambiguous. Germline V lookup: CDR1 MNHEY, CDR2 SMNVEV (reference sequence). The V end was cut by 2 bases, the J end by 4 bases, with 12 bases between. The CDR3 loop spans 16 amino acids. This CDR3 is CASSLGASKGANVLTF. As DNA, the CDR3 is TGTGCCAGCAGTTTAGGAGCCTCGAAGGGGGCCAACGTCCTGACTTTC.

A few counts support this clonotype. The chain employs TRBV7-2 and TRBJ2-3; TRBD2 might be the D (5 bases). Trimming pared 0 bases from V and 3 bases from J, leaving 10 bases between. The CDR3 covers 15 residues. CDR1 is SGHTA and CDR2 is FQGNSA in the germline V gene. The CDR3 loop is CASSLAGEGTDTQYF. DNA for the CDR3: TGTGCCAGCAGCTTAGCGGGAGAAGGTACAGATACGCAGTATTTT. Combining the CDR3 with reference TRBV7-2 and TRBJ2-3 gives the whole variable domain GAGVSQSPSNKVTEKGKDVELRCDPISGHTALYWYRQSLGQGLEFLIYFQGNSAPDKSGLPSDRFSAERTGGSVSTLTIQRTQQEDSAVYLCASSLAGEGTDTQYFGPGTRLTVL.

The CDR3 DNA reads TGTGCCAGCAGTTTACCCGGGACAGGGGTGAAGGCTTTCTTT. It yields the protein CASSLPGTGVKAFF. J is TRBJ1-1 and V is TRBV27; 10 bases line up with TRBD1. J gave up 11 bases and V 2 bases, and 8 bases lay outside the gene matches. CDR3 length equals 14 residues. Germline V CDR1 and CDR2: MNHEY, SMNVEV (reference sequence).

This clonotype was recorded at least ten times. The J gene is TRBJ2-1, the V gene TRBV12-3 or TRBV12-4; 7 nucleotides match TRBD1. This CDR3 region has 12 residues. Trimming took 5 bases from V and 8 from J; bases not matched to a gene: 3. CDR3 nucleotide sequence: TGTGCCAGCAGTATCACAGGGGATGAGCAGTTCTTC. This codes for CASSITGDEQFF.

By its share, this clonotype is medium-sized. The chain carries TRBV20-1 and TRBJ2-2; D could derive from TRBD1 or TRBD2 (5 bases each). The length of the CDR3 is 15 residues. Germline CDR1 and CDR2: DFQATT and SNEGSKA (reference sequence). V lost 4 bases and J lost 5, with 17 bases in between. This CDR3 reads CSATWGSGLTGELFF. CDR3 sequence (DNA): TGCAGTGCTACTTGGGGGAGCGGCCTTACCGGGGAGCTGTTTTTT.

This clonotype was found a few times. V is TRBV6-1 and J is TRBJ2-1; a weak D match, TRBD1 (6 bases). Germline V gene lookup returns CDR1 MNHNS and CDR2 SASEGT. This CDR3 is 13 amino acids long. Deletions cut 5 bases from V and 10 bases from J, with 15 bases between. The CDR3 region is CASSRRPGDEQFF. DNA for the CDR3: TGTGCCAGCAGTCGCCGACCAGGGGACGAGCAGTTCTTC.

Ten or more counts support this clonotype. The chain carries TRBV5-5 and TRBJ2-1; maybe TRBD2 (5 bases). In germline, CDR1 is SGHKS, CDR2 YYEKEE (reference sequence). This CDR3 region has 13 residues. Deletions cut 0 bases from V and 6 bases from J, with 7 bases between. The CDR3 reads CASSLVGSNEQFF. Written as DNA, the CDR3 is TGTGCCAGCAGCTTGGTGGGGAGCAATGAGCAGTTCTTC.

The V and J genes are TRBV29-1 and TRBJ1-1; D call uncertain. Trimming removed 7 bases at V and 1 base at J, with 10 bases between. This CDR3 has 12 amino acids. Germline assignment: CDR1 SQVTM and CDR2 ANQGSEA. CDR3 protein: CSASWANTEAFF. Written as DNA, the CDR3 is TGCAGCGCCTCATGGGCGAACACTGAAGCTTTCTTT.

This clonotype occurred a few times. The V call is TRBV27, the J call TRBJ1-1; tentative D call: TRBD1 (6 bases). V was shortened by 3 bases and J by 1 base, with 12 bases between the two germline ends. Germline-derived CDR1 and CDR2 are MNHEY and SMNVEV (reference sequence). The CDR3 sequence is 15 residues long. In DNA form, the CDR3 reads TGTGCCAGCAGTTTGTTGCGACAGGAGAACACTGAAGCTTTCTTT. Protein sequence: CASSLLRQENTEAFF.

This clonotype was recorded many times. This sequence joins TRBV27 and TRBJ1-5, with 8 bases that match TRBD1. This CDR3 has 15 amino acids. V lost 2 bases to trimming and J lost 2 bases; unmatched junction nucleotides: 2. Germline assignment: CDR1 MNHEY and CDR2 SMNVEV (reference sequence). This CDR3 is CASSLGQGGNQPQHF. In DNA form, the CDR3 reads TGTGCCAGCAGTTTAGGACAGGGCGGCAATCAGCCCCAGCATTTT.

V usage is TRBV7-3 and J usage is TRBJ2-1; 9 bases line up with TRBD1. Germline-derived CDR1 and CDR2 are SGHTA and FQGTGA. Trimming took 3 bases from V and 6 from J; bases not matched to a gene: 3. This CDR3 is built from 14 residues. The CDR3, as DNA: TGTGCCAGCAGCTTGGGACAGGGATTCAATGAGCAGTTCTTC. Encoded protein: CASSLGQGFNEQFF. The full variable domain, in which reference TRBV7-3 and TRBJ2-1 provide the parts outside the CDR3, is GAGVSQTPSNKVTEKGKYVELRCDPISGHTALYWYRQSLGQGPEFLIYFQGTGAADDSGLPNDRFFAVRPEGSVSTLKIQRTERGDSAVYLCASSLGQGFNEQFFGPGTRLTVL.

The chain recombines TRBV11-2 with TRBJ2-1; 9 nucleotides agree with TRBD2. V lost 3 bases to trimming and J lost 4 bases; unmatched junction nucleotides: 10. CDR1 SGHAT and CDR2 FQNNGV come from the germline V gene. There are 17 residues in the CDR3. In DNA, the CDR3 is TGTGCCAGCAGCTTGCAAGTCTCTACTAGCGGGTACAATGAGCAGTTCTTC. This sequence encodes CASSLQVSTSGYNEQFF.

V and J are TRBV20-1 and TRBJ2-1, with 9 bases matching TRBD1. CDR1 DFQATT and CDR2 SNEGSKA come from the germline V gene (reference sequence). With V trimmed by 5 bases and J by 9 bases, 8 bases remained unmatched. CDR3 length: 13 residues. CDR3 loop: CSALRQGGTEQFF. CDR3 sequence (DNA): TGCAGTGCTCTACGACAGGGGGGCACTGAGCAGTTCTTC.

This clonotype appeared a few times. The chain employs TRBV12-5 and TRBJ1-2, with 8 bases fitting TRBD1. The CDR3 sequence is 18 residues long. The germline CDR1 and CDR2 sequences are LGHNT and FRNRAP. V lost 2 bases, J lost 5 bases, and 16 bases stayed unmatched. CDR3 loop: CASGLPFPGTGTIYGYTF. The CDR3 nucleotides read TGTGCTAGTGGTTTGCCCTTTCCCGGGACAGGCACGATATATGGCTACACCTTC.

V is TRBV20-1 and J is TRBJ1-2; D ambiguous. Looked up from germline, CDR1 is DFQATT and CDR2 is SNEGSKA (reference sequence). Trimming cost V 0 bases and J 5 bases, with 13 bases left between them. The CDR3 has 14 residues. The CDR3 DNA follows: TGCAGTGCTAGAGACAGGTGGACGGATTATGGCTACACCTTC. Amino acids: CSARDRWTDYGYTF.

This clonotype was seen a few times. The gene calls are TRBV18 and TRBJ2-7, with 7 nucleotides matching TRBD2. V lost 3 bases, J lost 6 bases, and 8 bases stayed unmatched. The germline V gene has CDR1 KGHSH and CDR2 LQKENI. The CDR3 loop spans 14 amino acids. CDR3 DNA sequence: TGTGCCAGCTCACCGGCGGAGGCGGGAGCCGAGCAGTACTTC. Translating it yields CASSPAEAGAEQYF.

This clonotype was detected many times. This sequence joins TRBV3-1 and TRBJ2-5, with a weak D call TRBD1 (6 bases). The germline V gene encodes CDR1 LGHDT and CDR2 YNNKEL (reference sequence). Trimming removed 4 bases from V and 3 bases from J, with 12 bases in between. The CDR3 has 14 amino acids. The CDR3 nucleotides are TGTGCCAGCAGCCTAGGCGGACAGAAAGAGACCCAGTACTTC. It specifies CASSLGGQKETQYF.

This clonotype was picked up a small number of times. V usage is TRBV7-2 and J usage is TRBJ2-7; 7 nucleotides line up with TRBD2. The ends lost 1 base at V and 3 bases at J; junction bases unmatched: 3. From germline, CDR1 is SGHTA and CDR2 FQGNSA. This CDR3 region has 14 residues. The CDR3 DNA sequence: TGTGCCAGCAGCTTAGTAAGCGGGATCTACGAGCAGTACTTC. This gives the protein CASSLVSGIYEQYF.